What follows is one T cell receptor (beta chain) and its context. Its antigen is currently not known. The input lacks base qualities; no much larger clone sits a single base away. From the germline V gene, CDR1 is SGHTA and CDR2 is FQGNSA. Here V drops 5 bases and J drops 8 bases, and the junction holds 11 bases not matched to any gene. Including the terminal cysteine and phenylalanine, the CDR3 comprises 15 residues. The sequence is cut down to CDR3 DNA, 45 bases in frame from base 1. These data originate in a study of blood T cells in healthy people across ages (dated by TCRdb to between 2014 and 2017). Regarding the study in general: In model experiments, template switching captured roughly one uniquely barcoded TCR beta cDNA molecule for every two T cells. To avoid experimental bias, donors of different ages were randomly spread across the sequencing lanes. Using deep sequencing normalized with unique cDNA molecular identifiers, the study measured how TCR beta repertoire diversity changes with age. The study analyzed two additional independent replicas of 1 million unique cDNA reads from the same blood draw for two donors, one aged 18 to 30 and one aged 80 or older. The donors were divided into four age groups: young (average approximately 17 years), middle-aged (approximately 39), aged (about 60) and long-lived (roughly 82). Overall results and qualifications from the work: Because donor CMV infection status was unknown, age-related changes in expanded clonotypes were potentially confounded. Observed TCR beta diversity per million T cells fell roughly linearly with age, and a significant reduction was already apparent by age around 40. Compared with the aged group, the long-lived group had more naive CD4+ T cells, fewer expanded clones and increased TCR diversity, a pattern suggesting age selection. Total diversity estimates from one million sequenced T cells were considered lower bounds and underestimates. Bulk unsorted PBMC profiling prevented conclusive comparison of naive and antigen-experienced compartments. Observed TCR beta diversity correlated strongly with the percentage of naive T cells measured by flow cytometry.

Donors were 30 to 45 systemically healthy Caucasian individuals from Russia aged roughly 6 to 90 years. Around 9.8 milliliters of peripheral blood were collected from each donor into EDTA-treated Vacutainer tubes. PBMCs were isolated by Ficoll-Paque density-gradient centrifugation, with at least 6 million obtained per sample. Total RNA was extracted from PBMCs with Trizol reagent, with at least 5.5 micrograms obtained per sample. Naive CD45RAhigh/CD27high T cell percentages were measured by flow cytometry on a PBMC aliquot from every donor. The method was 5' RACE. The data were produced on an Illumina HiSeq 2500. A second PCR of roughly 6 to 12 cycles was performed with a sample-barcoded 5' primer and a J-beta primer mix. Each TCR beta cDNA molecule received a unique molecular identifier from a template-switch 5' adaptor carrying 12 random nucleotides. Each sample yielded at least 3 million CDR3-containing paired-end reads. All of the RNA was converted into first-strand cDNA using the Mint cDNA synthesis kit, with a TRBC-specific oligonucleotide serving as the primer. All cDNA was treated with uracil-DNA glycosylase and then went through a first 18-cycle PCR with the universal primers M1SS and BC2_uni_R. In the source study's methods: Each sample was normalized by randomly selecting 1 million high-quality reads, each carrying a distinct molecular identifier. Reads sharing molecular identifiers were discarded rather than binned into consensus sequences. MiTCR, run with a Q25 quality threshold and the strictest error-elimination algorithm, handled CDR3 identification, clonotype clustering and error correction. Lower-bound total TCR beta diversity was estimated with a nonparametric unseen species model using Euler transformation. TCRdb took the public reads, trimmed them with fastp at Q25, ran MiXCR for clone calling and kept in-frame beta chains. Entries that share a CDR3 protein sequence are merged under the most common genes and DNA. Clone size and V and J calls follow TCRdb, not the original study. The table for this sample lists around 990,000 distinct CDR3 sequences; under 40% of them were counted only once. The ten largest clones add up to around 13% of the sample.

The sequence came from a man aged 18 to 30 in good health. The chain employs TRBV7-2 and TRBJ1-2; 10 central bases correspond to TRBD1. The sample comprised blood. The DNA is TGTGCCAGCAGCACAGCCGGGACAGGGGCAGTCGGCTACACCTTC. Its protein reads: CASSTAGTGAVGYTF.